Shown below are 7 T cell receptor beta chains from a single sample sequenced in a study of blood T cell repertoires in COVID-19. Generated by immunoSEQ multiplex PCR, the TCRdb table keeps only in-frame clones and is missing some. Of fewer than 350,000 clones listed, around 90% are singletons. Sequencing input: PBMCs or T cells enriched from blood (not recorded which). The receptor set was obtained from a man between 60 and 75 years old who had recovered from COVID-19.

The chain carries TRBV4-1 and TRBJ2-1, with a tentative D call TRBD1 (6 bases). Germline CDR1 is MGHRA and CDR2 is YSYEKL. V lost 4 bases and J 4 bases, leaving 11 bases between the germline ends. There are 14 residues in the CDR3. CDR3 nucleotide sequence: TGCGCCAGCAGCCTTCGGACAGTGTACAATGAGCAGTTCTTC. Translating it yields CASSLRTVYNEQFF.

The chain recombines TRBV28 with TRBJ1-1, with 8 bases aligning to TRBD1. Germline V CDR1 and CDR2: MDHEN, SYDVKM. The trim removed 6 bases at V and 1 base at J, leaving 7 bases unmatched. The CDR3 spans 15 residues. This chain's CDR3 is CASSRRDRSNTEAFF. The CDR3 bases are TGTGCCAGCAGCCGTCGGGACAGGTCGAACACTGAAGCTTTCTTT. The full variable domain, with the rest looked up from reference TRBV28 and TRBJ1-1, is DVKVTQSSRYLVKRTGEKVFLECVQDMDHENMFWYRQDPGLGLRLIYFSYDVKMKEKGDIPEGYSVSREKKERFSLILESASTNQTSMYLCASSRRDRSNTEAFFGQGTRLTVV.

This clone has a handful of counts. The chain links TRBV28 to TRBJ2-2; D gene ambiguous. V lost 5 bases to trimming and J lost 7 bases, with 20 bases between them. Germline CDR1 reads MDHEN; CDR2 reads SYDVKM. The CDR3 has 16 residues. The CDR3 sequence is CASSPPTRVISGELFF. The CDR3 DNA sequence: TGTGCCAGCAGTCCCCCGACCCGGGTCATTAGCGGGGAGCTGTTTTTT.

The table lists this clone with a count of one. J is TRBJ2-1 and V is TRBV19, with a tentative D call TRBD2 (5 bases). CDR1 LNHDA and CDR2 SQIVND come from the germline V gene (reference sequence). This CDR3 has 16 amino acids. Trimming removed 9 bases at V and 2 bases at J, with 20 bases between. CDR3 protein: CASCTGSSRAYNEQFF. CDR3 bases: TGTGCCAGCTGTACGGGGAGTAGTCGCGCCTACAATGAGCAGTTCTTC.

The chain employs TRBV10-2 and TRBJ1-1; 9 bases agree with TRBD1. Per the germline V gene, CDR1 is WSHSY and CDR2 is SAAADI. Trimming cost V 5 bases and J 4 bases; bases outside gene matches: 8. The CDR3 is made up of 15 amino acids. This CDR3 reads CASSLGQGGVTEAFF. The CDR3 bases are TGCGCCAGCAGTTTGGGACAGGGAGGGGTCACTGAAGCTTTCTTT.

The chain is built from TRBV2 and TRBJ1-5, with D possibly TRBD1 on 6 matching bases. This CDR3 is built from 15 residues. Germline V gives CDR1 SNHLY, CDR2 FYNNEI. V gave up 8 bases and J gave up 7 bases, with 21 bases separating them. The CDR3 DNA reads as TGTGCCAGCGGACGGGGGGGCGTTGAGAAACAGCCCCAGCATTTT. Translation gives CASGRGGVEKQPQHF.

The rearrangement uses TRBV28 and TRBJ1-3; D not resolved. Germline V gene data show CDR1 as MDHEN and CDR2 as SYDVKM. V was cut by 6 bases and J by 3 bases, with 3 bases left in between. The CDR3 consists of 11 residues. The DNA for the CDR3 is TGTGCCAGCAGCGTTGGAAACACCATATATTTT. Its translation is CASSVGNTIYF.